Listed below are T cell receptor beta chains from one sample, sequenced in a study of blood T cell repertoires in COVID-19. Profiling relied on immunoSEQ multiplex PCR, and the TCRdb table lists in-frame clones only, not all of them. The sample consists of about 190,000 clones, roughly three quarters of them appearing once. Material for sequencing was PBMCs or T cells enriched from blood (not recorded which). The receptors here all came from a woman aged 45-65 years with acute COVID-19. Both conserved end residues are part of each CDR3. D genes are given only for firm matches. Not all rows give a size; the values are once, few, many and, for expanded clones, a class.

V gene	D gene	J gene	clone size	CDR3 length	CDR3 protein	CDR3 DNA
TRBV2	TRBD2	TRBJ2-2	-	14	CASRGTSGTGELFF	TGTGCCAGCAGGGGGACTAGCGGCACCGGGGAGCTGTTTTTT
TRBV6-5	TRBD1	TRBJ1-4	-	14	CASSRQGAEEKLFF	TGTGCCAGCTCAAGACAGGGGGCGGAAGAAAAACTGTTTTTT
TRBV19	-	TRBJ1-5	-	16	CASIPHAGPRNQPQHF	TGTGCCAGTATCCCCCACGCAGGGCCTCGCAATCAGCCCCAGCATTTT
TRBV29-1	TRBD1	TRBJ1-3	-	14	CSVSQGGAGNTIYF	TGCAGCGTCTCACAGGGGGGGGCTGGAAACACCATATATTTT
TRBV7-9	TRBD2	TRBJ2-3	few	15	CASSWRSSGLDTQYF	TGTGCCAGCAGCTGGCGGTCTAGCGGGCTAGATACGCAGTATTTT
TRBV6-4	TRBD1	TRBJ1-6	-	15	CASSEAGGQHSPLHF	TGTGCCAGCAGTGAGGCAGGGGGACAGCATTCACCCCTCCACTTT
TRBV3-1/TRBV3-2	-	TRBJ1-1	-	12	CASSQSPGWAFF	TGTGCCAGCAGCCAAAGCCCAGGCTGGGCTTTCTTT
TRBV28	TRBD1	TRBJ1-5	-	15	CASSRDRGGNQPQHF	TGTGCCAGCAGCCGGGACAGGGGCGGCAATCAGCCCCAGCATTTT
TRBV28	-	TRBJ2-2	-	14	CASGGHTNTGELFF	TGTGCCAGCGGGGGACATACGAACACCGGGGAGCTGTTTTTT
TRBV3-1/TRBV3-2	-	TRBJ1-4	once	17	CASSQGPGGRGNEKLFF	TGTGCCAGCAGCCAGGGCCCGGGGGGGCGCGGTAATGAAAAACTGTTTTTT
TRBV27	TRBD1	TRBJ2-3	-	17	CASSPHLGTESTDTQYF	TGTGCCAGCAGCCCACACCTCGGGACAGAAAGCACAGATACGCAGTATTTT
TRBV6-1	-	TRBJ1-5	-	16	CASSEIGQLNNQPQHF	TGTGCCAGCAGTGAAATTGGACAACTTAACAATCAGCCCCAGCATTTT
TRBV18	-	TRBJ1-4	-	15	CASSTTPGVNEKLFF	TGTGCCAGCTCAACGACTCCTGGTGTTAATGAAAAACTGTTTTTT
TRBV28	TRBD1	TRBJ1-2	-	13	CASSPGQGYGYTF	TGTGCCAGCAGCCCGGGACAGGGCTATGGCTACACCTTC
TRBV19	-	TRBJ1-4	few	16	CASSIWARSPYEKLFF	TGTGCCAGTAGTATCTGGGCACGGTCGCCTTATGAAAAACTGTTTTTT
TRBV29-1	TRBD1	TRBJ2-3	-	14	CSVDFGTAQDTQYF	TGCAGCGTTGATTTCGGGACAGCCCAAGATACGCAGTATTTT
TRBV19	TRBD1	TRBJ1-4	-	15	CASSRQGATFQKLFF	TGTGCCAGTAGTCGACAGGGGGCTACGTTTCAAAAACTGTTTTTT
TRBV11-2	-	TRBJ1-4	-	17	CASSPGRGGKTNEKLFF	TGTGCCAGCAGCCCCGGCCGGGGGGGGAAAACTAATGAAAAACTGTTTTTT
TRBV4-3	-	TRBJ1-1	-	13	CASSQDPNTEAFF	TGCGCCAGCAGCCAAGATCCAAACACTGAAGCTTTCTTT
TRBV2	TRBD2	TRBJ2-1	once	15	CASGGTSGAGNEQFF	TGTGCCAGCGGGGGGACTAGCGGGGCGGGCAATGAGCAGTTCTTC
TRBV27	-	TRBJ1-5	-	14	CASSLGGSNQPQHF	TGTGCCAGCAGCCTGGGGGGAAGCAATCAGCCCCAGCATTTT
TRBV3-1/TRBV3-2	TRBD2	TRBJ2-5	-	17	CASSQDRGLAGQETQYF	TGTGCCAGCAGCCAAGACAGGGGACTAGCGGGCCAAGAGACCCAGTACTTC
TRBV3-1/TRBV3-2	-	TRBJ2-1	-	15	CASSPGQSSYNEQFF	TGTGCCAGCAGCCCGGGACAAAGCTCCTACAATGAGCAGTTCTTC
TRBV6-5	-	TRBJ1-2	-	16	CASSYLRQGGGYGYTF	TGTGCCAGCAGTTACCTTCGGCAGGGAGGTGGCTATGGCTACACCTTC
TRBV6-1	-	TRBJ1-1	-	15	CASSEALQDFTEAFF	TGTGCCAGCAGTGAAGCGCTTCAGGATTTTACTGAAGCTTTCTTT
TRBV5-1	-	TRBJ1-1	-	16	CASSEWAGVSNTEAFF	TGCGCCAGCTCCGAATGGGCGGGGGTCTCGAACACTGAAGCTTTCTTT
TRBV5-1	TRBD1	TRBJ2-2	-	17	CASSLGHRDRSTGELFF	TGCGCCAGCAGCTTGGGCCACCGGGACAGATCAACCGGGGAGCTGTTTTTT
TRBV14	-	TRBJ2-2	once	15	CASSQGYSNTGELFF	TGTGCCAGCAGCCAAGGCTACTCGAACACCGGGGAGCTGTTTTTT
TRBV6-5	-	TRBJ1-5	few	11	CASSYLGTQHF	TGTGCCAGCAGTTACCTCGGGACCCAGCATTTT
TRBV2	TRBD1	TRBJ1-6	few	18	CASSETGQGSSYNSPLHF	TGTGCCAGCAGTGAAACGGGACAGGGGAGCTCCTATAATTCACCCCTCCACTTT
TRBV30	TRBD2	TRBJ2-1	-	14	CAWSGASGGYEQFF	TGTGCCTGGAGTGGGGCTAGCGGGGGCTATGAGCAGTTCTTC
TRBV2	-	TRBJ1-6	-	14	CASTGDSYNSPLHF	TGTGCCAGCACGGGGGACTCCTATAATTCACCCCTCCACTTT
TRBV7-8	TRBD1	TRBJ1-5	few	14	CASSSGQGYQPQHF	TGTGCCAGCAGCTCCGGACAGGGCTATCAGCCCCAGCATTTT
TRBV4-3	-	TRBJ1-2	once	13	CASSLGGGYGYTF	TGCGCCAGCAGCCTAGGGGGGGGTTACGGCTACACCTTC
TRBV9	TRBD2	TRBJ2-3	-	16	CASSSSRGGLLDTQYF	TGTGCCAGCAGCTCATCGCGGGGGGGCCTGTTGGATACGCAGTATTTT
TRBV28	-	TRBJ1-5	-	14	CASRTPRGGQPQHF	TGTGCCAGCAGGACCCCTAGGGGAGGGCAGCCCCAGCATTTT
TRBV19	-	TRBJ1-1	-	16	CASRGSFRELNTEAFF	TGTGCCAGTCGGGGGAGCTTCAGGGAACTAAACACTGAAGCTTTCTTT